Below, 9 T cell receptor beta chains from the same sample are listed, as sequenced in a study of cytomegalovirus exposure and HLA in healthy donors (dated by TCRdb to 2016 to 2017). Libraries were constructed by the immunoSEQ multiplex PCR assay. A mixture of 60 forward primers for TCR Vbeta segments and 13 reverse primers for TCR Jbeta segments was used in the multiplex PCR. The immuneACCESS repertoire file appears here via TCRdb, limited to in-frame rearrangements. These files lack a portion of the clones; in checked studies, under half of the deficit traces to unresolved V genes, and the cause of the others is not known. In all, the sample holds 150,000 to 200,000 clones, and 70% to 85% of those were seen once. The ten largest account for roughly 6.7% of the sample. Sequencing input: PBMCs. Receptors were obtained from a man between 50 and 59 years old in good health and CMV-seropositive.

In this sample, this clone turned up a few times. V and J are TRBV6-5 and TRBJ2-1; D is unresolved. The CDR3 spans 13 residues. CDR1 is MNHEY and CDR2 is SVGAGI in the germline V gene. V lost 0 bases and J lost 9, with 9 bases in between. The CDR3 sequence: CASSYSLAGEQFF. In DNA form, the CDR3 reads TGTGCCAGCAGTTACTCTTTAGCCGGTGAGCAGTTCTTC.

The rearrangement joins TRBV19 to TRBJ2-1; weak D call: TRBD1 (7 bases). Germline CDR1 is LNHDA and CDR2 is SQIVND (reference sequence). V was shortened by 7 bases and J by 4 bases, with 14 bases between the two germline ends. The CDR3 runs 14 residues. CDR3 amino acids: CASNPPGGYNEQFF. In DNA form, the CDR3 reads TGTGCCAGTAACCCCCCAGGGGGGTACAATGAGCAGTTCTTC.

This sequence joins TRBV10-1 and TRBJ1-2; D unresolved. CDR1 and CDR2 from the germline V gene are WNHNN and SYGVQD (reference sequence). This CDR3 has 11 amino acids. Trimming pared 3 bases from V and 5 bases from J, leaving 4 bases between. The CDR3 DNA follows: TGCGCCAGCAGTGACGCGTATGGCTACACCTTC. This gives the protein CASSDAYGYTF.

The chain uses TRBV19 and TRBJ2-7; weak D call: TRBD1 (6 bases). Germline assignment: CDR1 LNHDA and CDR2 SQIVND (reference sequence). The CDR3 covers 16 residues. V was shortened by 1 base and J by 3 bases, with 16 bases between the two germline ends. The CDR3, as DNA: TGTGCCAGTAGTATAGCCCCACAGGGAGCTGTCTACGAGCAGTACTTC. Translating gives CASSIAPQGAVYEQYF.

This chain links TRBV13 with TRBJ2-3, with 8 bases lining up with TRBD1. This CDR3 has 15 amino acids. Looked up from germline, CDR1 is PRHDT and CDR2 is FYEKMQ (reference sequence). V lost 5 bases, J lost 3 bases, and 7 bases stayed unmatched. CDR3: CASSLWTGMTDTQYF. CDR3 coding DNA: TGTGCCAGCAGCCTGTGGACAGGGATGACAGATACGCAGTATTTT.

CDR3 DNA sequence: TGTGCCAGCAGTCCCGGGACAGGGCTCGACCCCGGCGGCTACACCTTC. Its translation is CASSPGTGLDPGGYTF. The chain recombines TRBV5-6 with TRBJ1-2; 9 bases agree with TRBD1. Germline V gene sequence: CDR1 SGHDT, CDR2 YYEEEE. V lost 5 bases and J lost 8; bases outside the gene matches: 16. This CDR3 region has 16 residues.

This clone was counted once. The chain carries TRBV5-1 and TRBJ1-2, with 9 bases fitting TRBD1. Unmatched junction bases numbered 13, after V lost 4 bases and J lost 6 bases. The germline V gene has CDR1 SGHRS and CDR2 YFSETQ. The CDR3 sequence is 16 residues long. The CDR3: CASSPPSTGGRDGYTF. The CDR3 DNA reads as TGCGCCAGCAGCCCACCCTCGACAGGGGGGCGGGATGGCTACACCTTC.

The V and J genes are TRBV7-9 and TRBJ2-5, with TRBD1 identical over 11 bases. The CDR3 totals 17 residues. Trimming removed 7 bases from V and 0 bases from J; junction bases left unmatched: 10. Looked up from germline, CDR1 is SEHNR and CDR2 is FQNEAQ (reference sequence). The DNA for the CDR3 is TGTGCCAGCAAGACCGGGACAGGGGGAAGGGACCAAGAGACCCAGTACTTC. It yields the protein CASKTGTGGRDQETQYF. Drawing the rest from reference TRBV7-9 and TRBJ2-5, the complete variable domain is DTGVSQNPRHKITKRGQNVTFRCDPISEHNRLYWYRQTLGQGPEFLTYFQNEAQLEKSRLLSDRFSAERPKGSFSTLEIQRTEQGDSAMYLCASKTGTGGRDQETQYFGPGTRLLVL.

The CDR3 DNA follows: TGTGCCAGCAGCCCTGGGCCCGCTTCTGGAAACACCATATATTTT. It is translated as CASSPGPASGNTIYF. The chain couples TRBV9 to TRBJ1-3; D remains ambiguous. Trimming left V 4 bases short and J 1 base short, with 12 bases between. CDR3 length: 15 residues. The germline gives CDR1 SGDLS, CDR2 YYNGEE.